One sample yielded the 18 T cell receptor beta chains listed below, sequenced in a study of regulatory T cells in long-lasting Graves disease. Building the TCR beta libraries relied on iRepertoire HTBI primers, and CDR3 regions underwent Arm-PCR. MiXCR, run by TCRdb on the multiplex PCR reads, gives a single entry per CDR3 protein. The repertoire consists of hundreds of thousands of distinct CDR3 sequences, with over 15% occurring once and the leading ten covering around 27%. Time point described: newly diagnosed GD, antithyroid drugs for less than 3 months. After RNA was extracted from PBMCs, the TCR library was made from it. These data also featured in a second study, about T cells in Graves' hyperthyroidism and ophthalmopathy.

The sequences come from peripheral blood mononuclear cells (PBMCs), collected at new diagnosis, from a patient treated with antithyroid drugs. These receptors originate from a man between 35 and 55 years old with Graves disease.

In this sample, this clonotype turned up many times. The rearrangement joins TRBV2 to TRBJ2-2; D is uncertain. V was pared by 4 bases and J by 4 bases, with 10 bases between. Germline V gives CDR1 SNHLY, CDR2 FYNNEI. The CDR3 is 14 amino acids. The CDR3 sequence: CASSGQVITGELFF. CDR3 DNA sequence: TGTGCCAGCAGTGGCCAGGTGATCACCGGGGAGCTGTTTTTT.

The sample holds many counts of this clonotype. V and J are TRBV27 and TRBJ1-5; weak D call: TRBD1 (5 bases). The V gene lost 5 bases and the J gene lost 1 base, with 18 bases spanning the gap. The germline CDR1 and CDR2 sequences are MNHEY and SMNVEV (reference sequence). This CDR3 is built from 17 residues. CDR3 coding DNA: TGTGCCAGCAGTGAATACGCCACCGGGGGGAGCAATCAGCCCCAGCATTTT. As protein: CASSEYATGGSNQPQHF.

This clonotype was seen repeatedly, ten times or more. This chain joins TRBV11-2 and TRBJ2-3; 12 bases line up with TRBD2. The CDR3 covers 17 residues. With 2 bases clipped from V and 3 bases from J, the junction kept 6 bases outside the gene matches. Germline V gives CDR1 SGHAT, CDR2 FQNNGV. Written as DNA, the CDR3 is TGTGCCAGCAGCTTACTAGCGGGGGGGCGTATAACAGATACGCAGTATTTT. It encodes CASSLLAGGRITDTQYF.

In this sample, this clonotype turned up many times. The V call is TRBV29-1, the J call TRBJ2-5; 10 nucleotides line up with TRBD2. Trimming cost V 2 bases and J 1 base; bases outside gene matches: 7. The CDR3 totals 16 residues. Germline V lookup: CDR1 SQVTM, CDR2 ANQGSEA. CDR3 nucleotides: TGCAGCGTTGAAAGAAGCGGGGGGGCCCTCCAAGAGACCCAGTACTTC. This encodes CSVERSGGALQETQYF.

Comment on this clonotype: This may arise from a read error, as a much more abundant clone is one base away. The V gene is TRBV11-2, the J gene TRBJ2-7; possible D gene TRBD2, 6 bases. With 8 bases removed from V and 2 bases from J, the gap between germline ends came to 19 bases. The CDR3 runs 15 residues. Per germline, CDR1 SGHAT and CDR2 FQNNGV. CDR3 region: CASGTPRDSTYEQYF. The CDR3 DNA sequence: TGTGCCAGCGGCACCCCCCGGGACTCTACCTACGAGCAGTACTTC.

The chain carries TRBV7-8 and TRBJ2-5, with 12 bases aligning to TRBD2. The end of the DNA aligns better with TRBJ2-1, so the J call may be wrong. CDR1 and CDR2 (germline): SGHVS, FQNEAQ. The CDR3 covers 16 residues. The CDR3 here is CASSSHRLAGAYEQFF. The CDR3 nucleotides are TGTGCCAGCAGCTCCCACCGACTAGCGGGGGCCTACGAGCAGTTCTTC.

The V call is TRBV2, the J call TRBJ1-3, with D perhaps matching TRBD1 (6 bases). The CDR3 consists of 15 residues. The germline CDR1 and CDR2 sequences are SNHLY and FYNNEI. V lost 4 bases, J lost 0 bases, and 10 bases lay in between. The CDR3 is CASSVQGGSGNTIYF. CDR3 bases: TGTGCCAGCAGTGTACAGGGAGGCTCTGGAAACACCATATATTTT. Drawing the rest from reference TRBV2 and TRBJ1-3, the complete variable domain is EPEVTQTPSHQVTQMGQEVILRCVPISNHLYFYWYRQILGQKVEFLVSFYNNEISEKSEIFDDQFSVERPDGSNFTLKIRSTKLEDSAMYFCASSVQGGSGNTIYFGEGSWLTVV.

J is TRBJ2-3 and V is TRBV27, with D unclear. The CDR3 is 13 amino acids. Trimming took 3 bases from V and 5 from J, leaving 9 bases between them. From germline, CDR1 is MNHEY and CDR2 SMNVEV (reference sequence). The CDR3 DNA sequence: TGTGCCAGCAGTTTTTCCCTTCGAGATACGCAGTATTTT. Amino acid sequence: CASSFSLRDTQYF.

There are many counts of this clonotype. The chain uses TRBV7-9 and TRBJ1-5; D not resolved. Trimming removed 6 bases from V and 6 bases from J, with 21 bases in between. Per germline, CDR1 SEHNR and CDR2 FQNEAQ (reference sequence). The CDR3 contains 16 residues. The CDR3 bases are TGTGCCAGCAGTCTAATGTCAAGCACAGAGGTTCAGCCCCAGCATTTT. Amino acid sequence: CASSLMSSTEVQPQHF.

This clonotype has a handful of counts. The chain has TRBV18 and TRBJ1-1; possibly TRBD1 for D (6 bases). Germline V gene data show CDR1 as KGHSH and CDR2 as LQKENI. This CDR3 comprises 14 residues. V gave up 1 base and J gave up 4 bases, with 10 bases separating them. The CDR3 nucleotides are TGTGCCAGCTCACCACAAAAACAGGGCACTGAAGCTTTCTTT. Translating it yields CASSPQKQGTEAFF.

On this clonotype: Being one base from a much bigger clone, this may be a read error. V usage is TRBV2 and J usage is TRBJ2-2; D is uncertain. Germline CDR1 SNHLY, CDR2 FYNNEI. The CDR3 totals 14 residues. CDR3 region: CTSSYISNTGELFF. DNA of the CDR3: TGTACCAGCAGTTATATCTCGAACACCGGGGAGCTGTTTTTT.

The chain combines TRBV7-8 with TRBJ1-5; D unresolved. Deletions cut 5 bases from V and 4 bases from J, with 9 bases between. There are 13 residues in the CDR3. The V gene's germline CDR1 is SGHVS and CDR2 FQNEAQ. Here the CDR3 DNA reads TGTGCCAGCAGCACAAGTTTAAATCAGCCCCAGCATTTT. Amino acids: CASSTSLNQPQHF.

This clonotype turned up a few times. This rearrangement joins TRBV27 to TRBJ1-5; 7 bases fit TRBD1. Trimming took 6 bases from V and 5 from J; bases not matched to a gene: 10. The CDR3 is 15 amino acids. Germline CDR1 MNHEY, CDR2 SMNVEV (reference sequence). The CDR3 is CASRLNRGQHQPQHF. DNA for the CDR3: TGTGCCAGCAGACTCAACAGGGGTCAACATCAGCCCCAGCATTTT.

This clonotype was observed many times. This rearrangement joins TRBV7-2 to TRBJ2-5, with D hard to call. V gave up 6 bases and J gave up 0 bases, with 14 bases separating them. Germline V lookup: CDR1 SGHTA, CDR2 FQGNSA. The CDR3 loop spans 15 amino acids. The CDR3 DNA reads TGTGCCAGCAGTTTCGCCGGATTACACCAAGAGACCCAGTACTTC. It yields the protein CASSFAGLHQETQYF.

This clonotype was found a few times. The gene calls are TRBV5-1 and TRBJ2-2, with 9 bases fitting TRBD1. The CDR3 is made up of 17 amino acids. Germline V gene data show CDR1 as SGHRS and CDR2 as YFSETQ. Germline trimming cut 3 bases from V and 1 base from J; bases unmatched to any gene: 7. The DNA for the CDR3 is TGCGCCAGCAGCTCTATACCGGGACAGGGGAACACCGGGGAGCTGTTTTTT. Amino acid sequence: CASSSIPGQGNTGELFF.

Ten or more counts support this clonotype. The rearrangement joins TRBV18 to TRBJ1-5; 10 bases align to TRBD1. This CDR3 is built from 16 residues. Germline loops: CDR1 KGHSH, CDR2 LQKENI. The V segment lost 4 bases and the J segment 0 bases; nucleotides outside the gene matches: 3. This chain's CDR3 is CASSLGTGASNQPQHF. DNA of the CDR3: TGTGCCAGCTCACTAGGGACAGGGGCTAGCAATCAGCCCCAGCATTTT. The full variable domain, rest sourced from reference TRBV18 and TRBJ1-5, is NAGVMQNPRHLVRRRGQEARLRCSPMKGHSHVYWYRQLPEEGLKFMVYLQKENIIDESGMPKERFSAEFPKEGPSILRIQQVVRGDSAAYFCASSLGTGASNQPQHFGDGTRLSIL.

A single count supports this clonotype. A read error is likely here: a far larger clone is one base away. This rearrangement joins TRBV2 to TRBJ2-1; 12 bases agree with TRBD1. The CDR3 is made up of 16 amino acids. Germline V gives CDR1 SNHLY, CDR2 FYNNEI. The CDR3, as DNA: TGTGCCAGCAGTTACATTCCGGGACAGGGGGCGGATGAGCAGCTCTTC. Translated: CASSYIPGQGADEQLF.

At least ten counts were recorded for this clonotype. V usage is TRBV27 and J usage is TRBJ2-6, with a possible D match to TRBD1 (6 bases). V was trimmed by 2 bases and J by 1 base, leaving 9 bases between them. CDR1 MNHEY and CDR2 SMNVEV come from the germline V gene (reference sequence). The CDR3 has 16 amino acids. CDR3: CASSLLGASGANVLTF. The CDR3 DNA reads as TGTGCCAGCAGTTTACTGGGGGCGTCTGGGGCCAACGTCCTGACTTTC. Full variable domain (rest looked up from reference TRBV27 and TRBJ2-6): EAQVTQNPRYLITVTGKKLTVTCSQNMNHEYMSWYRQDPGLGLRQIYYSMNVEVTDKGDVPEGYKVSRKEKRNFPLILESPSPNQTSLYFCASSLLGASGANVLTFGAGSRLTVL.